Presented here are 9 T cell receptor beta chains from one specimen sequenced in a study of Graves' ophthalmopathy and Graves' hyperthyroidism. The study amplified TCR beta CDR3 regions using RNA transcripts. Following a first-round RT-PCR that used HTBI primers, a second-round multiplex PCR was carried out. TCRdb re-called the multiplex PCR reads with MiXCR, one entry per CDR3 protein. The sample lists about 700,000 distinct CDR3 sequences, roughly 41% occurring once. Sequences were obtained from peripheral blood. These receptors were obtained from an adult man with Graves' ophthalmopathy.

This sequence joins TRBV20-1 and TRBJ2-3; 7 positions match TRBD1. The CDR3 has 14 residues. Germline CDR1 reads DFQATT; CDR2 reads SNEGSKA (reference sequence). Losses at the gene ends were 5 bases for V and 0 bases for J; bases not matched to a gene: 5. CDR3 nucleotide sequence: TGCAGTGCTCCCCGGACAGGCAGCACAGATACGCAGTATTTT. Its translation: CSAPRTGSTDTQYF.

This clonotype was counted a few times. The V call is TRBV19, the J call TRBJ1-1, with D uncertain. The CDR3 contains 13 residues. V lost 5 bases and J lost 6, with 13 bases in between. Germline assignment: CDR1 LNHDA and CDR2 SQIVND (reference sequence). In DNA, the CDR3 is TGTGCCAGTAGTTACCAGGTCAACTCTGAAGCTTTCTTT. This codes for CASSYQVNSEAFF.

This chain uses TRBV2 with TRBJ2-7; tentative D call: TRBD1 (5 bases). The germline V gene encodes CDR1 SNHLY and CDR2 FYNNEI. V was trimmed by 5 bases and J by 10 bases, leaving 15 bases between them. This CDR3 contains 12 residues. The DNA for the CDR3 is TGTGCCAGCAGTTTATTGACAGAAGGCCAGTACTTC. It specifies CASSLLTEGQYF.

This clonotype was observed at least ten times. The V gene is TRBV7-9, the J gene TRBJ2-7, with D maybe TRBD1 (6 bases). Germline lookup yields CDR1 SEHNR and CDR2 FQNEAQ (reference sequence). The CDR3 contains 14 residues. The V end lost 6 bases, the J end lost 1 base, and 13 bases lay between the germline ends. The CDR3: CASSHQGQSYEQYF. The CDR3 coding sequence is TGTGCCAGCAGTCACCAGGGGCAATCCTACGAGCAGTACTTC.

In this sample, this clonotype turned up a few times. CDR3: CASSAHPGGDSYEQYF. CDR3 nucleotides: TGTGCCAGCAGTGCTCACCCAGGGGGCGACTCCTACGAGCAGTACTTC. The V call is TRBV6-4, the J call TRBJ2-7; TRBD1 aligns across 8 bases. Germline V gene lookup returns CDR1 MRHNA and CDR2 SNTAGT. The CDR3 covers 16 residues. The V segment lost 4 bases and the J segment 0 bases; nucleotides outside the gene matches: 8.

The chain combines TRBV24-1 with TRBJ2-5, with 7 bases aligning to TRBD2. The V gene end was trimmed by 11 bases and the J gene end by 6 bases; junction bases not matched to a gene: 17. From germline, CDR1 is KGHDR and CDR2 SFDVKD. The length of the CDR3 is 15 residues. DNA for the CDR3: TGTGCCAGCTCACCACCGAGACTAGCCGCCCAGACCCAGTACTTC. This codes for CASSPPRLAAQTQYF.

This chain connects TRBV6-6 to TRBJ2-2; TRBD2 matches 7 bases. V shed 6 bases, J shed 0 bases, and the junction held 7 bases outside the gene matches. This CDR3 has 16 amino acids. CDR1 MNHNY and CDR2 SVGAGI come from the germline V gene (reference sequence). Here the CDR3 reads CASSPPGRANTGELFF. The CDR3 DNA follows: TGTGCCAGCAGCCCCCCTGGGAGGGCGAACACCGGGGAGCTGTTTTTT.

This chain's CDR3 is CASSVDRGRTGELFF. CDR3 bases: TGTGCCAGCAGCGTAGACAGGGGGCGAACCGGGGAGCTGTTTTTT. The chain is built from TRBV9 and TRBJ2-2; 9 bases agree with TRBD1. Per the germline V gene, CDR1 is SGDLS and CDR2 is YYNGEE. The V and J ends lost 0 bases and 5 bases, in that order; junction bases with no gene match: 2. The CDR3 covers 15 residues.

This clonotype was seen only a few times. J is TRBJ2-2 and V is TRBV29-1, with 12 nucleotides matching TRBD2. V lost 7 bases and J lost 6; bases outside the gene matches: 9. This CDR3 spans 15 amino acids. The germline CDR1 and CDR2 sequences are SQVTM and ANQGSEA. The CDR3 protein is CSAFRTSGISGELFF. CDR3 nucleotides: TGCAGCGCCTTCCGGACTAGCGGGATATCCGGGGAGCTGTTTTTT.